This T cell receptor (beta chain) derives from a study of glioma-infiltrating T cells after dendritic cell vaccination (dated by TCRdb to the mid-2010s). With respect to the entire study: A cohort of 15 or so glioblastoma patients from Phase I and II dendritic cell vaccination trials was included, of whom 9 were newly diagnosed and 6 had recurrent disease. Autologous tumor lysate-pulsed dendritic cell vaccination was administered to the patients between 2003 and 2012. Patients received three intradermal dendritic cell vaccine injections at biweekly intervals in the arm below the axilla. Survival after dendritic cell vaccination was correlated with TCR sequencing metrics, including TIL content and tumor-blood repertoire overlap. Tumor-infiltrating lymphocyte content was quantified and tumor and blood repertoires were compared in dendritic cell-vaccinated glioblastoma patients by deep sequencing of TCR beta CDR3 regions. The vaccine was prepared from monocyte-derived dendritic cells that were cultured for roughly seven days with IL-4 and GM-CSF and then pulsed overnight with autologous tumor lysate. Study-wide findings and limitations: The cohort was small and heterogeneous, and full blood and tumor sets were available for few patients, with initial-recurrent tumor pairs available for even fewer patients. After dendritic cell vaccination, a higher estimated pretreatment TIL content predicted longer time to progression and overall survival. TCR clonality showed no direct relationship with survival, which suggests that a diverse polyclonal response may be important. The three-group TCR overlap response model was characterized as speculative, and prospective validation of the model was stated to be required.

Trimmed from V: 5 bases; trimmed from J: 2 bases; junction bases lacking a gene match: 13. The cysteine opens and the phenylalanine closes a CDR3 of 18 amino acids. The CDR3 DNA has 54 bases and is translated from base 1. CDR1 and CDR2 were assigned from the germline V gene as SGHTA and FQGNSA. This clone was recorded only once. Its antigen is unknown. No much larger clone exists at a distance of one base, and base qualities are not known. This specimen includes other DNA sequences encoding the same CDR3. Patients were selected for having adequate residual fresh-frozen tumor tissue and more than two years of available survival data. Although molecular status otherwise differed among the glioblastoma patients, no patient had an isocitrate dehydrogenase mutation. PBMC were collected before vaccination, two weeks after the third vaccination, and at tumor progression if tumor progression occurred. The Qiagen DNeasy Blood extraction Kit was used to extract genomic DNA.

TCRB CDR3 regions were amplified from about 2 ug genomic DNA, or all available DNA if less, using the immunoSEQ assay. Multiplex PCR used 60 forward primers for TCR V beta segments and 13 reverse primers for J beta segments. To estimate reads per starting template, synthetic control templates were spiked into each sample at limiting dilution. The Illumina HiSeq System generated sequencing reads of 87 bp. The authors' analysis ran thus. PCR and sequencing errors were removed by a nearest neighbor algorithm that merged closely related sequences. TCR overlap was defined as the percentage of unique tumor TCR beta sequences that were also found in the peripheral blood of the same patient. This is the immuneACCESS table as TCRdb keeps it, with only in-frame sequences that have V and J called. A part of the clones is gone; compared with another copy, unresolved V genes explain less than half, and the rest is unexplained. V and J calls plus clone size are reproduced from that table; the DNA served to infer D and trimming. The sample records approximately 36,000 clones, approximately 80% of which are singletons. The ten largest clones capture under 10% of the sample.

This material consisted of blood, taken before dendritic cell vaccination. This TCR came from a human donor with glioblastoma. The V gene is TRBV7-2 and the J gene is TRBJ2-1; TRBD2 fits 9 bases in the junction. The CDR3: CASSRRASGGGAYNEQFF. The sequence in DNA is TGTGCCAGCAGCCGGCGTGCGTCGGGCGGGGGGGCCTACAATGAGCAGTTCTTC.